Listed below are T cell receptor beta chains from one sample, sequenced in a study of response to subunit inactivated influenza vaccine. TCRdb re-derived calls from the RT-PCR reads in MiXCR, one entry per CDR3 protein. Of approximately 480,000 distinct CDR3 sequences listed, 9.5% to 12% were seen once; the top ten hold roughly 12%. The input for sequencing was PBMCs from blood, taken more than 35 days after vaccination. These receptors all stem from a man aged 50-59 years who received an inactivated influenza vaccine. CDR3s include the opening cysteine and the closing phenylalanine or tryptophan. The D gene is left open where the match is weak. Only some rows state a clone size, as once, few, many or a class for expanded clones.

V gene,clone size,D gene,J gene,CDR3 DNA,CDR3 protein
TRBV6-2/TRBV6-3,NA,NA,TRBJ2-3,TGTGCCAGCAGTTACTACAGGGAAGTAGCAGATACGCAGTATTTT,CASSYYREVADTQYF
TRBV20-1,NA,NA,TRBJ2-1,TGCTGTGCTAGAGATCGCGGGGCGGGGCCTTTGGATGAGCAGTTCTTC,CCARDRGAGPLDEQFF
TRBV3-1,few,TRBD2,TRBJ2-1,TGTGCCAGCACCCAAGGTAGGGGAGGGAGCTCCTACAATGAGCAGTTCTTC,CASTQGRGGSSYNEQFF
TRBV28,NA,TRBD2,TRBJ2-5,TGTGCCAGCAGTATACTAGCGGGATGGGGAGAGACCCAGTACTTC,CASSILAGWGETQYF
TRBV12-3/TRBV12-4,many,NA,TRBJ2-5,TGTGCCAGCAGTTTAAATCAGGGATGGGCCCAGTACTTC,CASSLNQGWAQYF
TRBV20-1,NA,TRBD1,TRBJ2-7,TGCAGTGCTAGAGGGACAGGGAACCCCTACGAGCAGTACTTC,CSARGTGNPYEQYF
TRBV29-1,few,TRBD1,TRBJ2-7,TGCAGCGTTTCACAGGGGGCGAATCTTTACGAGCAGTACTTC,CSVSQGANLYEQYF
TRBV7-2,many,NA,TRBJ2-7,TGTGCCAGCAGTTTGGCCAGGGGACCCTACGAGCAGTACTTC,CASSLARGPYEQYF
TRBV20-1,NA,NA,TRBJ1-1,TGCAGTGCTAGAGAAAGGTTCTTT,CSARERFF
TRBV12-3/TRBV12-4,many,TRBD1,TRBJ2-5,TGTGCCAGCAGTTCGGGACAGGGGTTTGGGACCCAGTACTTC,CASSSGQGFGTQYF
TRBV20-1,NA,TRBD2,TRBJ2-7,TGCAGTGCTAGAGATCCACTAGCGGGAACCTACGAGCAGTACTTC,CSARDPLAGTYEQYF